These 9 T cell receptor beta chains originate from one sample sequenced in a study of human T cells and chemical hapten exposure. TCRdb analysed the RACE reads with MiXCR anew, one entry per CDR3 protein. The data contain about 41,000 distinct CDR3 sequences, under 4.5% of them singletons. Regarding time point: patch test 1, 2 weeks after DPC sensitization. The treatment is: therapeutic diphenylcyclopropenone sensitization with weekly scalp DPC. The authors' total RNA extraction used unfractionated whole blood. Sample: whole blood, taken in connection with sensitization to the hapten diphenylcyclopropenone (DPC). The receptors stem from a man aged 50 to 60 with alopecia areata. Some clones in this sample may be carry-over from other donors' samples.

The table lists this clonotype with many counts. The rearrangement uses TRBV24-1 and TRBJ2-3; possible D gene TRBD1, 5 bases. V was shortened by 3 bases and J by 0 bases, with 18 bases between the two germline ends. The CDR3 loop spans 18 amino acids. Per the germline V gene, CDR1 is KGHDR and CDR2 is SFDVKD. DNA for the CDR3: TGTGCCACCAGTGATCAACCGACAGTAAGAACTAGCACAGATACGCAGTATTTT. Its protein is CATSDQPTVRTSTDTQYF.

This clonotype showed up many times. The V call is TRBV6-2 or TRBV6-3, the J call TRBJ2-1, with 7 bases matching TRBD1. Looked up from germline, CDR1 is MNHEY and CDR2 is SVGEGT. The V gene end was trimmed by 2 bases and the J gene end by 12 bases; junction bases not matched to a gene: 4. The CDR3 covers 12 residues. The CDR3 sequence is CASSYTGQRQFF. Here the CDR3 DNA reads TGTGCCAGCAGTTACACGGGACAGAGGCAGTTCTTC.

This clonotype was counted between two and nine times. In DNA, the CDR3 is TGCGCCAGCAGCTTGGAGGCAGGGTACGGTAACACTGAAGCTTTCTTT. Its protein is CASSLEAGYGNTEAFF. The chain couples TRBV5-1 to TRBJ1-1, with TRBD1 as a possible D gene (5 bases). V lost 0 bases to trimming and J lost 2 bases, with 14 bases between them. The germline V gene has CDR1 SGHRS and CDR2 YFSETQ. The CDR3 loop spans 16 amino acids. The full variable domain, its missing parts supplied by reference TRBV5-1 and TRBJ1-1, is KAGVTQTPRYLIKTRGQQVTLSCSPISGHRSVSWYQQTPGQGLQFLFEYFSETQRNKGNFPGRFSGRQFSNSRSEMNVSTLELGDSALYLCASSLEAGYGNTEAFFGQGTRLTVV.

In this sample, this clonotype turned up many times. V is TRBV28 and J is TRBJ2-1, with 7 bases identical to TRBD2. The germline CDR1 and CDR2 sequences are MDHEN and SYDVKM. Trimming at V came to 4 bases and at J to 2 bases, leaving 5 bases not matched to a gene. This CDR3 is built from 15 residues. As DNA, the CDR3 is TGTGCCAGCAGTTCAGCGGGGAGCGCCTACAATGAGCAGTTCTTC. Protein: CASSSAGSAYNEQFF.

This clonotype came up many times. The rearrangement joins TRBV14 to TRBJ1-6; D unclear. V dropped 5 bases and J dropped 13 bases, with 12 bases sitting between them. The CDR3 is 12 residues long. Per the germline V gene, CDR1 is SGHDN and CDR2 is FVKESK. The CDR3 DNA reads as TGTGCCAGCAGCTCCCGTAGATCCCCCCTCCACTTT. Its translation is CASSSRRSPLHF.

This clonotype was recorded many times. The CDR3 DNA reads TGTGCCAGCTCACCTGTTGAGCGGGTTGACATTCAGTACTTC. Translated, it gives CASSPVERVDIQYF. The chain links TRBV18 to TRBJ2-4; a possible D gene is TRBD2 (6 bases). Germline V lookup: CDR1 KGHSH, CDR2 LQKENI. This CDR3 has 14 amino acids. Trimming removed 3 bases from V and 8 bases from J, with 14 bases in between.

With regard to this clonotype: A much larger clone lies a single base off, so this may be a read error. V and J are TRBV29-1 and TRBJ2-1; TRBD1 aligns across 9 bases. J was trimmed by 2 bases and V by 4 bases; bases with no gene match: 12. The V gene's germline CDR1 is SQVTM and CDR2 ANQGSEA. This CDR3 is 17 amino acids long. The CDR3 region is CSVVGTGPISPYNEQFF. CDR3 sequence (DNA): TGCAGCGTTGTTGGGACAGGGCCGATTTCGCCCTACAATGAGCAGTTCTTC.

In this sample, this clonotype turned up many times. The chain couples TRBV6-2 or TRBV6-3 to TRBJ2-7, with D possibly TRBD2 on 5 matching bases. Germline CDR1 is MNHEY and CDR2 is SVGEGT. The length of the CDR3 is 16 residues. Trimming removed 5 bases at V and 3 bases at J, with 20 bases between. CDR3 loop: CASSLDRDPRIYEQYF. DNA of the CDR3: TGTGCCAGCAGTCTCGACCGGGATCCTAGAATCTACGAGCAGTACTTC.

This clonotype was seen many times. The V gene is TRBV5-1, the J gene TRBJ2-1; a weak D match, TRBD1 (5 bases). Trimming took 0 bases from V and 1 from J, leaving 8 bases between them. From germline, CDR1 is SGHRS and CDR2 YFSETQ. This CDR3 has 15 residues. The CDR3 spells CASSLESGSYNEQFF. The CDR3 DNA reads as TGCGCCAGCAGCTTGGAGTCAGGGTCCTACAATGAGCAGTTCTTC. Variable domain in full (rest from reference TRBV5-1 and TRBJ2-1): KAGVTQTPRYLIKTRGQQVTLSCSPISGHRSVSWYQQTPGQGLQFLFEYFSETQRNKGNFPGRFSGRQFSNSRSEMNVSTLELGDSALYLCASSLESGSYNEQFFGPGTRLTVL.